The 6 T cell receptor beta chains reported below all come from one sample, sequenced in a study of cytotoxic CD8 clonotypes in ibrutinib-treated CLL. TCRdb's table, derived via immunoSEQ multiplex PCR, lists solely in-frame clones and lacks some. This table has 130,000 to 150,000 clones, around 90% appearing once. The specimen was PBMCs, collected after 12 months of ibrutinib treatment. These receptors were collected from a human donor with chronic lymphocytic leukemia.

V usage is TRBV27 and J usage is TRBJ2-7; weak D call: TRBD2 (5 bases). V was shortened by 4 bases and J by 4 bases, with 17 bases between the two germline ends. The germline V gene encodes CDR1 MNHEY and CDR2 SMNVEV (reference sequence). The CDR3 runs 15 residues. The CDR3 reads CASSWSSSGKYEQYF. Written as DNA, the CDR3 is TGTGCCAGCAGTTGGAGTTCGTCGGGGAAGTACGAGCAGTACTTC.

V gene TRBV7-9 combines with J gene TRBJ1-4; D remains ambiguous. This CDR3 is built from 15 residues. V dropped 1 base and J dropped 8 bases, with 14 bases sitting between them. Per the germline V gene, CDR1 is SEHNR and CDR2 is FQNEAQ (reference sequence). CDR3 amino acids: CASSLVWSFGEKLFF. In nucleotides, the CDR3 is TGTGCCAGCAGCTTAGTTTGGTCCTTTGGGGAAAAACTGTTTTTT. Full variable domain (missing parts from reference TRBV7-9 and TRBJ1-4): DTGVSQNPRHKITKRGQNVTFRCDPISEHNRLYWYRQTLGQGPEFLTYFQNEAQLEKSRLLSDRFSAERPKGSFSTLEIQRTEQGDSAMYLCASSLVWSFGEKLFFGSGTQLSVL.

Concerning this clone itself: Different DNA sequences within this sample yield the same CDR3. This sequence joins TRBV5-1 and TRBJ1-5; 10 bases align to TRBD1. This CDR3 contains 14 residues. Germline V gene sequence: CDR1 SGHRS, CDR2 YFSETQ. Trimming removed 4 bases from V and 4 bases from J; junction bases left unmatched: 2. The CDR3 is CASSPGQGNQPQHF. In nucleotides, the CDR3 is TGCGCCAGCAGCCCGGGACAGGGGAATCAGCCCCAGCATTTT.

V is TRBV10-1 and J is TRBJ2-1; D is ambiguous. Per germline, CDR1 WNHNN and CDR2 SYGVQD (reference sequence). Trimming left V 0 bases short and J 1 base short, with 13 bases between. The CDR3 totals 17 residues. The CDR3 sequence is CASSESPWRRSYNEQFF. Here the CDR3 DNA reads TGCGCCAGCAGTGAGTCGCCCTGGAGAAGATCCTACAATGAGCAGTTCTTC.

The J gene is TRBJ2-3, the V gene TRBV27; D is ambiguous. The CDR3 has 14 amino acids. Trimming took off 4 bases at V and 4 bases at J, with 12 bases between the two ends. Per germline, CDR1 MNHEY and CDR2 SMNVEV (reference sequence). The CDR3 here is CASSSHLLPDTQYF. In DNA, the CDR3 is TGTGCCAGCAGTTCCCACCTACTACCAGATACGCAGTATTTT.

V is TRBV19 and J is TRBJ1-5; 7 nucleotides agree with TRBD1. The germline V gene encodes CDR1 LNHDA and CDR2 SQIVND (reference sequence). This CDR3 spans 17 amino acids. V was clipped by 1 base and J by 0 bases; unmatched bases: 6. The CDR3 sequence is CASSIAGTENSNQPQHF. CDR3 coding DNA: TGTGCCAGTAGTATAGCCGGGACAGAGAATAGCAATCAGCCCCAGCATTTT.